This T cell receptor (beta chain) was captured by sequencing in a study of CD8 T cells in ankylosing spondylitis. Via MiXCR, TCRdb re-called the 5' RACE reads, giving one row per CDR3 protein. This sample carries 200,000 to 300,000 distinct CDR3 sequences, over 30% of them seen once, and the ten largest clones take around 4.2%. Study-wide results and caveats: Characteristic of ankylosing spondylitis blood, it appeared, was a TCR beta motif comprising about 8 highly homologous variants. Disease-linked clones were found to be CD8+ and relatively rare in peripheral blood. Significant enrichment of disease-linked clones was reported in matched ankylosing spondylitis synovial fluid.

For this clonotype: As yet, its antigen is unknown.

The CDR3 has 15 residues. Germline V gene sequence: CDR1 SGHAT, CDR2 FQNNGV. The junction had 7 bases not matched to a gene; V was cut back by 6 bases and J by 3 bases. The gene calls are TRBV11-2 and TRBJ2-2; TRBD1 agrees at 7 bases. The source material was blood, either unsorted or a sorted T cell fraction (not recorded which). This receptor was identified in a male donor with ankylosing spondylitis or in good health (not recorded which). This CDR3 is CASSLFQGDTGELFF. The CDR3, as DNA: TGTGCCAGCAGTCTCTTCCAGGGGGACACCGGGGAGCTGTTTTTT.